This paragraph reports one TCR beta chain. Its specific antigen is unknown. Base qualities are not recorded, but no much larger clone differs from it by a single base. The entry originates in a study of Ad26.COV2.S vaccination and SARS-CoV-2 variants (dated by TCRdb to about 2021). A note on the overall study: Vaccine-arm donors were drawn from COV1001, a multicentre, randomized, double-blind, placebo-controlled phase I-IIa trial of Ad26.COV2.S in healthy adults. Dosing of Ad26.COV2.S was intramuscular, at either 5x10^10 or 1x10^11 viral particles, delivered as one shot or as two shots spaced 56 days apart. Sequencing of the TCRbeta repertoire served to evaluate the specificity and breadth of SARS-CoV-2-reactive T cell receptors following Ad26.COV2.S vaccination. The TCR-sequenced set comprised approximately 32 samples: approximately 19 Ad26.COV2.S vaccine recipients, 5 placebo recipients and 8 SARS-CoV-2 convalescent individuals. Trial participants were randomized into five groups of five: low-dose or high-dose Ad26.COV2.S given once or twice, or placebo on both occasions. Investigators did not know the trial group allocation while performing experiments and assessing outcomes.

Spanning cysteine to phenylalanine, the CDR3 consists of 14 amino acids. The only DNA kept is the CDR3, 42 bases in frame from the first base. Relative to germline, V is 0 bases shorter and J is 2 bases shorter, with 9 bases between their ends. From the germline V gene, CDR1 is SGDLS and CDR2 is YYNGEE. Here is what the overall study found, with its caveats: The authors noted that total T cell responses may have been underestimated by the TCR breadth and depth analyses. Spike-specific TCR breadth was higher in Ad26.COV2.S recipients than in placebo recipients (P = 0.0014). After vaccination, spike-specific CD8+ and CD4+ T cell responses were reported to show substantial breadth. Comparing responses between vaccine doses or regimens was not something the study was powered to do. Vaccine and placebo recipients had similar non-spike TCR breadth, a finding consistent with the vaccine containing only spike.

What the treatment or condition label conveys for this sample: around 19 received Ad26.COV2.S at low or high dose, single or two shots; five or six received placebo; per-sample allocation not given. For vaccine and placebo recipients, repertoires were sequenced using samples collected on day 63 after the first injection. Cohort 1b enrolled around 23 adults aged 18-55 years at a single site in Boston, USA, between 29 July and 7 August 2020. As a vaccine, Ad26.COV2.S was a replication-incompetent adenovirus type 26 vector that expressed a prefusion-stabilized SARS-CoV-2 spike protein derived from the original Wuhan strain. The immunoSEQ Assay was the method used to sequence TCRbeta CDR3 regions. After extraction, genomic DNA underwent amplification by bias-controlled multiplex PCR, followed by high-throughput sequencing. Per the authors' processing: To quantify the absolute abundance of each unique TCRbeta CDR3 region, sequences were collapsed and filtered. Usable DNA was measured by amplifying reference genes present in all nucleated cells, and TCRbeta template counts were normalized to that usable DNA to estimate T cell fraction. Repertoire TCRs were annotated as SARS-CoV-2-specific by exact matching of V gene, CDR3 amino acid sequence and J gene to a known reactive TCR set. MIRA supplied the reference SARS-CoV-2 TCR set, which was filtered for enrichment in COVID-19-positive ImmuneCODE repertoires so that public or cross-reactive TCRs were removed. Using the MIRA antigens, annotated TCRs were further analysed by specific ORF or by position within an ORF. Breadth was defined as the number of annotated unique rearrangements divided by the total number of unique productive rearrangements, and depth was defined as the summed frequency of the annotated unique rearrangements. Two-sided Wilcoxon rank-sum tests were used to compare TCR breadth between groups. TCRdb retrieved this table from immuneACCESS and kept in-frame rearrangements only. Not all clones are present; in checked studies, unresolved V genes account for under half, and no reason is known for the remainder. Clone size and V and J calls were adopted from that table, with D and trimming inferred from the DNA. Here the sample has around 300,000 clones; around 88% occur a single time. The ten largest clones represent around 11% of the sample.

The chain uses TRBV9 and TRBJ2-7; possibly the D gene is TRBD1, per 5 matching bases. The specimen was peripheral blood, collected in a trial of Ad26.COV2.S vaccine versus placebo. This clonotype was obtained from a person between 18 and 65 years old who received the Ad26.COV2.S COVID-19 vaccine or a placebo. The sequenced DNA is TGTGCCAGCAGCGTAGACCCAGGGACCTACGAGCAGTACTTC. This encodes CASSVDPGTYEQYF.